This TCR beta chain derives from a study of blood T cell repertoires in COVID-19. Participants were aged about 18 to 100 years, lived in under 30 US areas, and enrolled virtually. The V gene's germline CDR1 is SGHTA and CDR2 FQGNSA. Trimming left V 1 base short and J 5 bases short, with 15 bases between. This CDR3 contains 16 residues. This clone showed up just once. The repertoire was sequenced with immunoSEQ multiplex PCR; TCRdb's copy has only in-frame clones and lacks some. The table shows 180,000 or so clones, with 84% occurring only once. Sequenced material: PBMCs or T cells enriched from blood (not recorded which). The chain links TRBV7-2 to TRBJ1-3; possibly TRBD1 for D (6 bases). This TCR was recovered from a man aged 40-49 years who had recovered from COVID-19. The CDR3 region is CASSLDRDIGRNTIYF. CDR3 nucleotide sequence: TGTGCCAGCAGCTTAGACCGGGACATAGGCAGAAACACCATATATTTT.